This is a list of T cell receptor beta chains from one sample in a study of cytomegalovirus exposure and HLA in healthy donors. Generated by immunoSEQ multiplex PCR, the TCRdb table keeps only in-frame clones and is missing some. The sample lists more than 150,000 clones, 77% occurring once. Sequenced: PBMCs. These receptors came from a man younger than 30 in good health and CMV-seronegative. CDR3s include the opening cysteine and the closing phenylalanine or tryptophan. D genes are given only for firm matches. Size values are once, few and many counts, or a class for expanded clones, and some rows have none.

d_call	v_call	clone_size	j_call	cdr3_aa	cdr3_nt
-	TRBV10-3	-	TRBJ2-3	CAISEGGLGDTQYF	TGTGCCATCAGTGAAGGAGGGCTGGGGGATACGCAGTATTTT
-	TRBV7-9	few	TRBJ1-1	CASRRMNTEAFF	TGTGCCAGCAGGAGAATGAACACTGAAGCTTTCTTT
-	TRBV27	few	TRBJ2-3	CASSFRRRDTQYF	TGTGCCAGCAGTTTCAGGCGGAGGGATACGCAGTATTTT
TRBD1	TRBV4-3	-	TRBJ1-4	CASSQDEGADYEKLFF	TGCGCCAGCAGCCAAGATGAGGGGGCGGACTATGAAAAACTGTTTTTT
TRBD1	TRBV10-3	-	TRBJ2-2	CAISEGQGAGTGELFF	TGTGCCATCAGTGAAGGACAGGGGGCTGGCACCGGGGAGCTGTTTTTT
TRBD1	TRBV30	-	TRBJ1-1	CAWSVGTGVEEAFF	TGTGCCTGGAGTGTAGGGACAGGGGTTGAGGAAGCTTTCTTT
TRBD2	TRBV7-9	-	TRBJ2-1	CASSLAQGLAGYNEQFF	TGTGCCAGCAGCTTAGCGCAGGGACTAGCGGGGTACAATGAGCAGTTCTTC
-	TRBV4-1	-	TRBJ1-2	CASSLDSGISGYGYTF	TGCGCCAGCAGCCTCGACTCAGGGATTAGCGGCTATGGCTACACCTTC
-	TRBV15	-	TRBJ2-7	CATSSWGVTYEQYF	TGTGCCACCAGCAGTTGGGGAGTGACCTACGAGCAGTACTTC
TRBD2	TRBV10-3	-	TRBJ2-1	CAISPGGEGSYNEQFF	TGTGCCATCAGTCCGGGGGGGGAGGGCTCCTACAATGAGCAGTTCTTC
-	TRBV10-3	-	TRBJ2-7	CAISGTVYEQYF	TGTGCCATCAGTGGGACAGTCTACGAGCAGTACTTC
-	TRBV19	-	TRBJ1-5	CASSIEAGPQPQHF	TGTGCCAGTAGTATAGAGGCAGGGCCCCAGCCCCAGCATTTT
TRBD2	TRBV9	once	TRBJ2-3	CASSPRTSDAGTQYF	TGTGCCAGCAGCCCACGGACTAGCGATGCAGGTACGCAGTATTTT
TRBD2	TRBV9	-	TRBJ2-7	CASSVGGGNLRDYEQYF	TGTGCCAGCAGCGTAGGGGGAGGGAACCTAAGAGACTACGAGCAGTACTTC
TRBD2	TRBV11-2	-	TRBJ2-5	CASSFRPGGATTKETQYF	TGTGCCAGCAGCTTTCGACCCGGGGGGGCCACTACCAAAGAGACCCAGTACTTC
-	TRBV15	once	TRBJ2-7	CATSLGLGADHEQYF	TGTGCCACCAGCTTGGGACTTGGGGCGGATCACGAGCAGTACTTC
-	TRBV5-5	few	TRBJ2-7	CASSLGGGHYEQYF	TGTGCCAGCAGCTTAGGAGGGGGCCACTACGAGCAGTACTTC
TRBD1	TRBV4-3	-	TRBJ2-2	CASSQAPGTGNTGELFF	TGCGCCAGCAGCCAAGCCCCCGGGACAGGGAACACCGGGGAGCTGTTTTTT
TRBD2	TRBV7-3	-	TRBJ2-7	CASSPGTSGRGPPYEQYF	TGTGCCAGCAGCCCAGGGACTAGCGGGAGAGGTCCACCATACGAGCAGTACTTC
-	TRBV21-1	-	TRBJ1-1	CASSKGRGGSDLTEAFF	TGTGCCAGCAGCAAAGGGAGGGGGGGGAGTGATCTGACTGAAGCTTTCTTT
-	TRBV2	-	TRBJ1-2	CASSPRDSYGYTF	TGTGCCAGCAGCCCACGAGACAGCTATGGCTACACCTTC
-	TRBV19	-	TRBJ1-6	CASSIWGGDSYNSPLHF	TGTGCCAGTAGTATATGGGGAGGGGACTCCTATAATTCACCCCTCCACTTT
TRBD1	TRBV27	-	TRBJ1-4	CATRDRSATNEKLFF	TGTGCCACCAGGGACAGATCTGCAACTAATGAAAAACTGTTTTTT
TRBD1	TRBV19	-	TRBJ1-5	CASTQTGGLSNQPQHF	TGTGCCAGTACCCAGACAGGGGGCCTGAGCAATCAGCCCCAGCATTTT
-	TRBV15	once	TRBJ1-5	CATSREGKDGGGGPQHF	TGTGCCACCAGCAGAGAGGGCAAGGACGGTGGTGGAGGGCCCCAGCATTTT
TRBD2	TRBV13	-	TRBJ2-2	CASSLAGGSTGELFF	TGTGCCAGCAGCTTAGCGGGAGGAAGCACCGGGGAGCTGTTTTTT
-	TRBV15	few	TRBJ1-1	CATSEAVGTEAFF	TGTGCCACCAGCGAAGCGGTGGGCACTGAAGCTTTCTTT
TRBD1	TRBV7-2	-	TRBJ1-2	CASSLDDRGPGGYTF	TGTGCCAGCAGCTTAGACGACAGGGGCCCAGGTGGCTACACCTTC
-	TRBV10-3	-	TRBJ2-5	CAISSGGRETQYF	TGTGCCATCAGCTCCGGGGGAAGGGAGACCCAGTACTTC
-	TRBV7-9	-	TRBJ2-7	CASSSPGVSGYEQYF	TGTGCCAGCAGCTCCCCCGGGGTTAGCGGCTACGAGCAGTACTTC
-	TRBV4-3	-	TRBJ1-2	CASSHPKGTSGSSSYGYTF	TGCGCCAGCAGCCACCCAAAAGGGACTAGCGGGAGCTCAAGCTATGGCTACACCTTC
-	TRBV5-1	-	TRBJ1-6	CASSFNAGSASSPLHF	TGCGCCAGCAGCTTTAATGCAGGGTCGGCGAGTTCACCCCTCCACTTT
-	TRBV5-6	few	TRBJ2-1	CASSLDTSHNEQFF	TGTGCCAGCAGCTTGGATACGAGCCACAATGAGCAGTTCTTC
-	TRBV11-2	-	TRBJ2-1	CASSLVRQSHEQFF	TGTGCCAGCAGCTTAGTGCGGCAGAGCCATGAGCAGTTCTTC
-	TRBV5-8	-	TRBJ2-2	CASSLYIITGELFF	TGTGCCAGCAGCTTGTACATTATCACCGGGGAGCTGTTTTTT
-	TRBV18	few	TRBJ1-1	CASSEGNTEAFF	TGTGCCAGCTCAGAGGGGAACACTGAAGCTTTCTTT
TRBD1	TRBV29-1	-	TRBJ1-2	CSVGDRGSQTNYGYTF	TGCAGCGTAGGGGACAGGGGGTCCCAGACTAACTATGGCTACACCTTC
TRBD1	TRBV4-2	-	TRBJ2-2	CASSQGQGSTGELFF	TGTGCCAGCAGCCAGGGACAGGGGAGCACCGGGGAGCTGTTTTTT
TRBD1	TRBV23-1	-	TRBJ1-2	CASSHLILDRVENDGYTF	TGCGCCAGCAGTCACCTTATCCTGGACAGGGTCGAAAACGATGGCTACACCTTC
TRBD2	TRBV7-9	-	TRBJ2-1	CAIQFPAGGPMSSYNEQFF	TGTGCCATACAGTTCCCAGCGGGGGGCCCGATGAGCTCCTACAATGAGCAGTTCTTC
TRBD1	TRBV6-1	-	TRBJ1-2	CASSVGQGNYGYTF	TGTGCCAGCAGTGTCGGACAGGGAAACTATGGCTACACCTTC
-	TRBV7-2	-	TRBJ1-5	CASSLISGGNQPQHF	TGTGCCAGCAGCTTAATATCAGGGGGCAATCAGCCCCAGCATTTT
TRBD1	TRBV9	-	TRBJ1-5	CASSGGQGSQPQHF	TGTGCCAGCTCCGGGGGACAGGGGAGTCAGCCCCAGCATTTT
-	TRBV5-4	-	TRBJ2-3	CASSLAGPDTQYF	TGTGCCAGCAGCTTGGCAGGGCCAGATACGCAGTATTTT
-	TRBV16	-	TRBJ2-3	CASSPAGTDTQYF	TGTGCCAGCAGCCCCGCGGGCACAGATACGCAGTATTTT
-	TRBV5-4	once	TRBJ2-1	CASSQSNNEQFF	TGTGCCAGCAGCCAGTCGAACAATGAGCAGTTCTTC
TRBD1	TRBV2	few	TRBJ1-2	CASSVRGDREFSSGYPF	TGTGCCAGCAGCGTAAGGGGGGACAGGGAATTTAGTTCGGGCTACCCCTTC
TRBD2	TRBV4-3	-	TRBJ2-7	CASSQGRGGAYEQYF	TGCGCCAGCAGCCAAGGGCGGGGGGGTGCCTACGAGCAGTACTTC